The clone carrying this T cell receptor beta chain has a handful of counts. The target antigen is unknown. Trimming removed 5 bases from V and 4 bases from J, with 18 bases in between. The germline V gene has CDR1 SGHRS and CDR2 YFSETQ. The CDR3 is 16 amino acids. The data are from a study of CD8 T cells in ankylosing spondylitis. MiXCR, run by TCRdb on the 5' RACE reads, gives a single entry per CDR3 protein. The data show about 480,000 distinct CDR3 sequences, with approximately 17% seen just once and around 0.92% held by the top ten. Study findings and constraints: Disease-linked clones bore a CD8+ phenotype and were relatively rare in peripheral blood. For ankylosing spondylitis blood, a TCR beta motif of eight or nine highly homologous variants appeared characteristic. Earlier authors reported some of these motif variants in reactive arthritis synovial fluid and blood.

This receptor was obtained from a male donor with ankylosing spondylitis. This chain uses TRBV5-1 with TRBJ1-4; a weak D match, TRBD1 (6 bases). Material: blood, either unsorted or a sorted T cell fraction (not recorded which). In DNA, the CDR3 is TGCGCCAGCAGTCTCTCCGCGGGGGCGGGTAATGAAAAACTGTTTTTT. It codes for CASSLSAGAGNEKLFF.